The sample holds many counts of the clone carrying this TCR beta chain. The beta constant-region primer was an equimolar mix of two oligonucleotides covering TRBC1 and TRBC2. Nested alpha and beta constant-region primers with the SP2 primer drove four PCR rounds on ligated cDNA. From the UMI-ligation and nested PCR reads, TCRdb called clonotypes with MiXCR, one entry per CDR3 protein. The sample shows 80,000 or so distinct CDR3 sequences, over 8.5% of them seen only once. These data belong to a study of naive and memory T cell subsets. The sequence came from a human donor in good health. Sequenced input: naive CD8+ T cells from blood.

CDR3 residues: CASRLDRDVRGSEQYF. In DNA, the CDR3 is TGTGCCAGCAGGTTAGACAGGGACGTGCGCGGGTCCGAGCAGTACTTC. The rearrangement uses TRBV28 and TRBJ2-7, with 7 bases lining up with TRBD1. The CDR3 loop spans 16 amino acids. The junction had 17 bases not matched to a gene; V was cut back by 6 bases and J by 6 bases. Germline values: CDR1 MDHEN, CDR2 SYDVKM.